These 28 T cell receptor beta chains share one sample of origin, sequenced in a study of blood T cell repertoires in COVID-19. The data were produced by immunoSEQ multiplex PCR, yet TCRdb's version contains in-frame clones alone and is incomplete. Here the sample spans roughly 69,000 clones, about 80% being singletons. Sequencing was done on a sample of peripheral blood. The receptors stem from a man in his 60s with COVID-19, enrolled during active disease.

This chain joins TRBV5-1 and TRBJ2-3, with TRBD1 matching 7 bases. The V gene's germline CDR1 is SGHRS and CDR2 YFSETQ. The CDR3 spans 15 residues. Germline trimming cut 3 bases from V and 0 bases from J; bases unmatched to any gene: 4. The CDR3 is CASSSPGQSTDTQYF. The CDR3 coding sequence is TGCGCCAGCAGCTCGCCGGGACAGAGCACAGATACGCAGTATTTT.

The chain couples TRBV27 to TRBJ1-1; D uncertain. Trimming pared 1 base from V and 5 bases from J, leaving 8 bases between. CDR3 length: 13 residues. Germline lookup yields CDR1 MNHEY and CDR2 SMNVEV (reference sequence). As DNA, the CDR3 is TGTGCCAGCAGTTTATTGGGGAGGACTGAAGCTTTCTTT. Its translation is CASSLLGRTEAFF.

The genes are TRBV4-2 and TRBJ2-4; D is unclear. This CDR3 comprises 15 residues. In germline, CDR1 is LGHNA, CDR2 YNFKEQ. V was shortened by 1 base and J by 6 bases, with 13 bases between the two germline ends. Here the CDR3 reads CASSQARERGNIQYF. The CDR3 nucleotides are TGTGCCAGCAGCCAAGCGAGAGAGAGAGGAAACATTCAGTACTTC.

Comments on this clone: The junction does not match germline at one end; this may be a read error. V and J are TRBV13 and TRBJ2-7, with a tentative D call TRBD2 (5 bases). CDR1 and CDR2 from the germline V gene are PRHDT and FYEKMQ (reference sequence). This CDR3 has 12 amino acids. CDR3 amino acids: CASSGNQRNPDF. As DNA, the CDR3 is TGTGCCAGCAGCGGGAATCAGCGGAACCCTGACTTC.

This sequence joins TRBV5-4 and TRBJ2-1; TRBD2 matches at 8 bases. Germline V gives CDR1 SGHNT, CDR2 YYREEE (reference sequence). V shed 0 bases and J 8 bases; nucleotides not matched to a gene: 7. This CDR3 has 15 amino acids. The CDR3: CASSLDREGSDEQFF. In DNA form, the CDR3 reads TGTGCCAGCAGCTTGGATCGGGAGGGCTCCGATGAGCAGTTCTTC.

The chain joins TRBV2 to TRBJ2-5; D gene uncertain. V lost 7 bases and J 3 bases, leaving 9 bases between the germline ends. CDR3 length equals 12 residues. CDR1 is SNHLY, CDR2 FYNNEI, per germline. CDR3 region: CASKSSKETQYF. Here the CDR3 DNA reads TGTGCCAGCAAGAGCTCAAAAGAGACCCAGTACTTC.

The chain joins TRBV5-6 to TRBJ1-5, with TRBD1 matching over 8 bases. Germline lookup yields CDR1 SGHDT and CDR2 YYEEEE. This CDR3 is built from 15 residues. V was clipped by 4 bases and J by 7 bases; unmatched bases: 10. The CDR3 bases are TGTGCCAGCAGCGCAGAACGGGACAGGTGGCAGCCCCAGCATTTT. It yields the protein CASSAERDRWQPQHF.

The J gene is TRBJ2-7, the V gene TRBV6-5; D ambiguous. This CDR3 is 13 amino acids long. The V end lost 7 bases, the J end lost 0 bases, and 10 bases lay between the germline ends. Germline V lookup: CDR1 MNHEY, CDR2 SVGAGI. The CDR3 spells CASIGISSYEQYF. The CDR3, as DNA: TGTGCCAGCATTGGCATAAGCTCCTACGAGCAGTACTTC.

This chain links TRBV27 with TRBJ2-7; D possibly corresponds to TRBD2 (6 bases). This CDR3 spans 14 amino acids. Deletions cut 6 bases from V and 3 bases from J, with 15 bases between. The germline gives CDR1 MNHEY, CDR2 SMNVEV (reference sequence). CDR3 in amino acids: CASSSGESGYEQYF. The CDR3 DNA follows: TGTGCCAGCAGCTCGGGGGAGTCAGGCTACGAGCAGTACTTC.

This clone was observed a single time. V and J are TRBV5-1 and TRBJ2-3, with D maybe TRBD2 (6 bases). Trimming shortened V by 0 bases and J by 5 bases, and 13 bases separated the two germline ends. CDR1 and CDR2 (germline): SGHRS, YFSETQ. This CDR3 spans 15 amino acids. The CDR3 bases are TGCGCCAGCAGCTTGGGGCGGGACTCGAGAGATACGCAGTATTTT. Its protein is CASSLGRDSRDTQYF.

To note about this clone: One end of the junction fails to match germline, which may point to a read error. This chain uses TRBV19 with TRBJ1-4; TRBD1 matches 7 bases. The V gene's germline CDR1 is LNHDA and CDR2 SQIVND (reference sequence). This CDR3 spans 10 amino acids. The CDR3 loop reads CASNLTGPLF. DNA for the CDR3: TGTGCCAGTAATTTGACAGGGCCCCTTTTT.

This clone was seen a single time. The J gene is TRBJ2-3, the V gene TRBV6-5, with 7 bases aligning to TRBD2. The germline CDR1 and CDR2 sequences are MNHEY and SVGAGI. The ends lost 6 bases at V and 10 bases at J; junction bases unmatched: 7. This CDR3 comprises 12 residues. CDR3 bases: TGTGCCAGCAGCCCCAGCGGGGACCCGCAGTATTTT. Its translation is CASSPSGDPQYF.

This clone was recorded only once. This chain joins TRBV11-2 and TRBJ2-5, with TRBD1 matching 8 bases. The CDR3 loop spans 14 amino acids. The germline V gene encodes CDR1 SGHAT and CDR2 FQNNGV. V shed 6 bases, J shed 5 bases, and the junction held 8 bases outside the gene matches. The CDR3 DNA reads TGTGCCAGCAGTAAAGGGACAGGAGGGGAGACCCAGTACTTC. It encodes CASSKGTGGETQYF.

V gene TRBV28 combines with J gene TRBJ1-1; D unclear. Germline V lookup: CDR1 MDHEN, CDR2 SYDVKM. CDR3 length: 16 amino acids. Trimming removed 3 bases at V and 1 base at J, with 15 bases between. CDR3 in DNA: TGTGCCAGCAGTTTCCCGACTCGAGATTCGAACACTGAAGCTTTCTTT. Translated, it gives CASSFPTRDSNTEAFF.

The V gene is TRBV19, the J gene TRBJ1-1; D remains unclear. Between the trimmed V and J ends, which lost 4 bases and 0 bases, there was a span of 9 bases. The length of the CDR3 is 14 residues. The V gene's germline CDR1 is LNHDA and CDR2 SQIVND (reference sequence). For the CDR3, the DNA is TGTGCCAGTAGTACCAACACTATGAACACTGAAGCTTTCTTT. Translation gives CASSTNTMNTEAFF.

V and J are TRBV19 and TRBJ2-5; a possible D gene is TRBD1 (6 bases). The CDR3 extends over 13 amino acids. V was trimmed by 0 bases and J by 4 bases, leaving 6 bases between them. Germline lookup yields CDR1 LNHDA and CDR2 SQIVND (reference sequence). CDR3 bases: TGTGCCAGTAGTATAGACAGGGGAGAGACCCAGTACTTC. Its protein product is CASSIDRGETQYF.

This chain connects TRBV30 to TRBJ2-5; 8 nucleotides agree with TRBD2. Trimming removed 1 base from V and 6 bases from J; junction bases left unmatched: 1. The CDR3 has 12 amino acids. In germline, CDR1 is GTSNPN, CDR2 SVGIG (reference sequence). Here the CDR3 reads CAWSGLAKTQYF. The CDR3 DNA reads as TGTGCCTGGAGTGGACTAGCGAAGACCCAGTACTTC.

This clone appeared a few times. J is TRBJ2-7 and V is TRBV19, with 8 bases matching TRBD2. The ends lost 3 bases at V and 4 bases at J; junction bases unmatched: 8. Germline loops: CDR1 LNHDA, CDR2 SQIVND (reference sequence). The CDR3 spans 15 residues. The CDR3 DNA is TGTGCCAGTAGTATTCGGATTAGCGGGATGTACGAGCAGTACTTC. Amino acid sequence: CASSIRISGMYEQYF.

The gene calls are TRBV11-3 and TRBJ2-7, with TRBD2 matching 12 bases. Per the germline V gene, CDR1 is SGHNT and CDR2 is YENEEA. The V and J ends lost 4 bases and 2 bases, in that order; junction bases with no gene match: 3. The CDR3 covers 15 residues. CDR3 in amino acids: CASSSGLAGTYEQYF. CDR3 nucleotides: TGTGCCAGCAGCTCGGGACTAGCGGGTACCTACGAGCAGTACTTC.

This chain connects TRBV29-1 to TRBJ2-5; D is perhaps TRBD2 (6 bases). Trimming left V 3 bases short and J 1 base short, with 12 bases between. CDR3 size: 14 residues. CDR1 is SQVTM, CDR2 ANQGSEA, per germline. CDR3 loop: CSVDGGVSQETQYF. The CDR3 coding sequence is TGCAGCGTTGATGGAGGGGTAAGCCAAGAGACCCAGTACTTC.

The chain combines TRBV27 with TRBJ2-5; D might be TRBD2 (5 bases). The CDR3 covers 14 residues. V dropped 5 bases and J dropped 4 bases, with 14 bases sitting between them. Germline CDR1 MNHEY, CDR2 SMNVEV (reference sequence). DNA for the CDR3: TGTGCCAGCAGTCCTAGCCCAGATCCAGAGACCCAGTACTTC. Translated, it gives CASSPSPDPETQYF.

V usage is TRBV10-3 and J usage is TRBJ2-1, with D possibly matching TRBD1 (5 bases). The germline V gene has CDR1 ENHRY and CDR2 SYGVKD. With 8 bases removed from V and 4 bases from J, the gap between germline ends came to 9 bases. The length of the CDR3 is 12 residues. The DNA for the CDR3 is TGTGCCATCCGGACACTGTACAATGAGCAGTTCTTC. It codes for CAIRTLYNEQFF.

This rearrangement joins TRBV5-1 to TRBJ1-3; D unresolved. The CDR3 totals 16 residues. V was trimmed by 1 base and J by 0 bases, leaving 11 bases between them. The germline V gene encodes CDR1 SGHRS and CDR2 YFSETQ. The CDR3 region is CASSLSHYLSGNTIYF. The CDR3 region has the DNA TGCGCCAGCAGCTTGTCACACTACCTCTCTGGAAACACCATATATTTT.

V gene TRBV5-1 combines with J gene TRBJ2-3; 8 nucleotides match TRBD1. CDR1 is SGHRS and CDR2 is YFSETQ in the germline V gene. CDR3 length equals 14 residues. Losses at the gene ends were 4 bases for V and 4 bases for J; bases not matched to a gene: 5. The CDR3 nucleotides read TGCGCCAGCAGCAAAGGACAGGGCCCAGATACGCAGTATTTT. This sequence encodes CASSKGQGPDTQYF.

The V call is TRBV25-1, the J call TRBJ2-5, with TRBD1 as a possible D gene (6 bases). With 4 bases removed from V and 4 bases from J, the gap between germline ends came to 13 bases. The CDR3 contains 14 residues. Germline V gives CDR1 MGHDK, CDR2 SYGVNS. CDR3 DNA: TGTGCCAGCAGTGCCCCAGGGGCTGGAGAGACCCAGTACTTC. Translating it yields CASSAPGAGETQYF.

The chain combines TRBV5-1 with TRBJ1-3; weak D call: TRBD1 (5 bases). CDR1 and CDR2 from the germline V gene are SGHRS and YFSETQ. CDR3 length: 15 amino acids. Deletions cut 0 bases from V and 0 bases from J, with 7 bases between. CDR3 loop: CASSLGQSSGNTIYF. As DNA, the CDR3 is TGCGCCAGCAGCTTGGGACAGAGCTCTGGAAACACCATATATTTT.

This clone was observed once. The V and J genes are TRBV11-3 and TRBJ1-4, with a possible D match to TRBD1 (5 bases). Per the germline V gene, CDR1 is SGHNT and CDR2 is YENEEA. This CDR3 has 13 residues. The germline V and J ends were trimmed by 4 bases and 12 bases, with 15 bases remaining between them. The CDR3 loop reads CASSSEKRGELFF. In DNA, the CDR3 is TGTGCCAGCAGCTCCGAAAAGCGGGGGGAACTGTTTTTT.

The chain links TRBV5-1 to TRBJ2-3; 7 nucleotides agree with TRBD2. This CDR3 region has 14 residues. In germline, CDR1 is SGHRS, CDR2 YFSETQ. V shed 4 bases and J 1 base; nucleotides not matched to a gene: 3. The CDR3 DNA sequence: TGCGCCAGCAGCCTAAGCGGGGGCACAGATACGCAGTATTTT. Translation: CASSLSGGTDTQYF. Supplemented by reference TRBV5-1 and TRBJ2-3, the full variable domain reads KAGVTQTPRYLIKTRGQQVTLSCSPISGHRSVSWYQQTPGQGLQFLFEYFSETQRNKGNFPGRFSGRQFSNSRSEMNVSTLELGDSALYLCASSLSGGTDTQYFGPGTRLTVL.